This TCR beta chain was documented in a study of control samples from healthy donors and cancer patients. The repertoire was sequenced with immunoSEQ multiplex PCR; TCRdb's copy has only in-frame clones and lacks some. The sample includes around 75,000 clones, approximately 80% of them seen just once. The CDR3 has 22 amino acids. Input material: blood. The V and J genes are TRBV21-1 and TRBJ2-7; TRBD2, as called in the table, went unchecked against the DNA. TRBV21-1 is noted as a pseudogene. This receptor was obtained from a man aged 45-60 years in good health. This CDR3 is CASSKRVPRGASGSPQEYEQYF. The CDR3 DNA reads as TGTGCCAGCAGCAAAAGAGTGCCCAGGGGCGCTAGCGGGAGCCCCCAAGAATACGAGCAGTACTTC.